The clone carrying this TCR beta chain was detected a few times. What it recognizes is unknown. The entry originates in a study of neoadjuvant anti-PD-1 for oral cavity cancer. Study-level findings and limits: Higher pretreatment Treg/Th17 ratios tracked higher pretreatment blood clonality.

Most tumor samples had around 4.5 ug input DNA in two replicates. Libraries were prepared by immunoSEQ multiplex PCR; TCRdb keeps only in-frame clonotypes and omits some of them. The table lists approximately 37,000 clones, around two fifths of them singletons, with roughly 16% in the top ten. The sample's time point: after neoadjuvant nivolumab, at surgical resection. These newly diagnosed stage II-IVA oral cavity squamous cell carcinoma patients had no prior systemic or radiation treatment. Germline V lookup: CDR1 SGHVS, CDR2 FNYEAQ. This CDR3 comprises 17 residues. V shed 4 bases and J shed 0 bases, with 15 bases lying between them.

The source of this sequence is a person aged 35 to 85 with oral cavity squamous cell carcinoma. The chain recombines TRBV7-6 with TRBJ2-2; D is undetermined. The specimen was tumor tissue, collected after nivolumab (anti-PD-1) treatment. The CDR3 reads CASSSRLGQSNTGELFF. The CDR3 coding sequence is TGTGCCAGCAGCTCCCGCCTCGGGCAGTCGAACACCGGGGAGCTGTTTTTT.